This T cell receptor beta chain was found in a study of CD4 T cells in relation to SARS-CoV-2 and coronaviruses. This clone was detected only a few times. Its matching antigen is unknown. Sequencing was performed with immunoSEQ multiplex PCR; in TCRdb, only in-frame clones are kept and a portion is missing. The table shows around 31,000 clones, with roughly four fifths occurring only once. Notes on the study in general: No crossreactivity against non-spike viral proteins was tested here.

This sequence was found in an adult with COVID-19. Sequenced: memory CD4+ T cells from PBMCs, cultured in vitro.

This CDR3 is CASSARTGDTEAFF. In DNA form, the CDR3 reads TGTGCCAGCAGTGCAAGGACAGGGGATACTGAAGCTTTCTTT. The rearrangement uses TRBV27 and TRBJ1-1; 9 positions agree with TRBD1. Germline-derived CDR1 and CDR2 are MNHEY and SMNVEV (reference sequence). The junction had 6 bases not matched to a gene; V was cut back by 5 bases and J by 5 bases. This CDR3 is 14 amino acids long.